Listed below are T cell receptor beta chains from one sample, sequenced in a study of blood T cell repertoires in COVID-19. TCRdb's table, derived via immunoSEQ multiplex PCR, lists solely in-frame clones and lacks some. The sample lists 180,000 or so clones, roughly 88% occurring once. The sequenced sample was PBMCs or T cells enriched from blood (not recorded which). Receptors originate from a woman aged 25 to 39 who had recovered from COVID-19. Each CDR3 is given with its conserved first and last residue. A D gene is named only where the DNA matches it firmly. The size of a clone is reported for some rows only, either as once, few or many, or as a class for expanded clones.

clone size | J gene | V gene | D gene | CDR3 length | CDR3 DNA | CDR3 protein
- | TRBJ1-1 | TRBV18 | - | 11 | TGTGCCAGCTCACCAGGGGGGGAAGCTTTCTTT | CASSPGGEAFF
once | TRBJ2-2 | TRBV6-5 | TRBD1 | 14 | TGTGCCAGCATCCGGGACAGGAACACCGGGGAGCTGTTTTTT | CASIRDRNTGELFF
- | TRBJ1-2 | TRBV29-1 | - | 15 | TGCAGCGTGCGGATGAGGACAGTCTCTAACTATGGCTACACCTTC | CSVRMRTVSNYGYTF
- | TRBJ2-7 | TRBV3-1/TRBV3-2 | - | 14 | TGTGCCAGCAGCCCAACCACGGGAAGCTACGAGCAGTACTTC | CASSPTTGSYEQYF
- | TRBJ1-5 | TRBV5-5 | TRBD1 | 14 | TGTGCCAGCAGCACGGGACAGGGGTATCAGCCCCAGCATTTT | CASSTGQGYQPQHF
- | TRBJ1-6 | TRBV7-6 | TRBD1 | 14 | TGTGCCAGCAGCCAGGGACAGGGGAAGTCACCCCTCCACTTT | CASSQGQGKSPLHF
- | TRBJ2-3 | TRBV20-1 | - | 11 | TGCAGTGGTTTAAACACAGATACGCAGTATTTT | CSGLNTDTQYF
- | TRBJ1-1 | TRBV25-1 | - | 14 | TGTGCCAGCAGTGACCCAGGGGTCAGTGATGAAGCTTTCTTT | CASSDPGVSDEAFF
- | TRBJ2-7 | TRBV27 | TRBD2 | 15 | TGTGCCAGCAGAGGTGCTAGCGGGAGCGGCTACGAGCAGTACTTC | CASRGASGSGYEQYF
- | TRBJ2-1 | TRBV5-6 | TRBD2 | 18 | TGTGCCAGCAGCTTGGATCGACTAGCGGGAGTGGGCTACAATGAGCAGTTCTTC | CASSLDRLAGVGYNEQFF
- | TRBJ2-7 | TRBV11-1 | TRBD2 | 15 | TGTGCCAGCAGCGATATAGGGACTAGCGGCTACGAGCAGTACTTC | CASSDIGTSGYEQYF
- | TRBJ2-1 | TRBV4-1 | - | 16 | TGCGCCAGCAGCCAAGATCTTCTAGCGACCTACAATGAGCAGTTCTTC | CASSQDLLATYNEQFF
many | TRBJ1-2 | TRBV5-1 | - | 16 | TGCGCCAGCAGCTTGGAGGAAACCGGGTCTAACTATGGCTACACCTTC | CASSLEETGSNYGYTF
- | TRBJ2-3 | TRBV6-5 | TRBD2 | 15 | TGTGCCAGCAGCGGACTAGCGGGAGGAGGAGATACGCAGTATTTT | CASSGLAGGGDTQYF
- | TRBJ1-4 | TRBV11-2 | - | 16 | TGTGCCAGCAGCTTAGCCAGGGGCTTCCGTAATGAAAAACTGTTTTTT | CASSLARGFRNEKLFF
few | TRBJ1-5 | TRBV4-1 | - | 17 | TGCGCCAGCAGCCAGGGGTTCGGGGGGTCGCGCAATCAGCCCCAGCATTTT | CASSQGFGGSRNQPQHF
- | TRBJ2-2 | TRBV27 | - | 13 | TGTGCCAGTCAACTAGCAGTTACCGGGGAGCTGTTTTTT | CASQLAVTGELFF
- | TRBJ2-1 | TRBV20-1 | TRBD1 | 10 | TGCAGTGCTAGACACAGGGGGGTGTTCTTC | CSARHRGVFF